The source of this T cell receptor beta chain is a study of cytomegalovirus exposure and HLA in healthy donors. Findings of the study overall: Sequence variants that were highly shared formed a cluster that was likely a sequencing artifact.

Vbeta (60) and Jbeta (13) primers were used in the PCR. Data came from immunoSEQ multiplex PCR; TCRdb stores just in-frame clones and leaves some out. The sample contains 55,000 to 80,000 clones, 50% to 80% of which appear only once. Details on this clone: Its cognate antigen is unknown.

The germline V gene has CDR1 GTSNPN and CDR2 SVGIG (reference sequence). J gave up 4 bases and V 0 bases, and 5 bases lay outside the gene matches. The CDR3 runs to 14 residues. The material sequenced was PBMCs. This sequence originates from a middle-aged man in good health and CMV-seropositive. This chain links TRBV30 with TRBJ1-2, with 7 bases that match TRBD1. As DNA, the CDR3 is TGTGCCTGGAGTGTACAGGGGTTGGCCTATGGCTACACCTTC. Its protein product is CAWSVQGLAYGYTF.